The 15 T cell receptor beta chains listed next were all sequenced from one sample in a study of memory CD4+ T cells and cytomegalovirus serostatus. Assay used: immunoSEQ multiplex PCR; TCRdb lists only in-frame clones, some missing. The repertoire consists of about 96,000 clones, with over 70% occurring once and the leading ten covering approximately 4%. The sort gate was single viable CD3+CD4+CD8-CD45RO+ cells for memory CD4+ T cells. Specimen: memory CD4+ T cells from blood. These receptors all come from an adult in good health and CMV-seropositive.

This chain connects TRBV6-6 to TRBJ2-1; 13 nucleotides agree with TRBD2. The CDR3 length is 16 residues. The trim removed 5 bases at V and 7 bases at J, leaving 8 bases unmatched. The V gene's germline CDR1 is MNHNY and CDR2 SVGAGI (reference sequence). CDR3 region: CASSRGTSGTANEQFF. The CDR3 coding sequence is TGTGCCAGCAGTAGAGGGACTAGCGGGACGGCAAATGAGCAGTTCTTC.

The genes are TRBV5-6 and TRBJ2-3; a possible D gene is TRBD2 (5 bases). The germline gives CDR1 SGHDT, CDR2 YYEEEE. The CDR3 totals 16 residues. The V and J ends lost 2 bases and 3 bases respectively, with 16 bases between them. Here the CDR3 reads CASSFIRGLATDTQYF. Here the CDR3 DNA reads TGTGCCAGCAGCTTTATCCGCGGGCTAGCTACAGATACGCAGTATTTT. Variable domain in full (rest from reference TRBV5-6 and TRBJ2-3): DAGVTQSPTHLIKTRGQQVTLRCSPKSGHDTVSWYQQALGQGPQFIFQYYEEEERQRGNFPDRFSGHQFPNYSSELNVNALLLGDSALYLCASSFIRGLATDTQYFGPGTRLTVL.

This sequence joins TRBV6-5 and TRBJ1-1, with 7 bases aligning to TRBD1. CDR1 is MNHEY, CDR2 SVGAGI, per germline. The CDR3 runs 14 residues. Unmatched junction bases numbered 4, after V lost 6 bases and J lost 0 bases. In DNA form, the CDR3 reads TGTGCCAGCAGCACGGGACAGTTGAACACTGAAGCTTTCTTT. This encodes CASSTGQLNTEAFF.

The chain is built from TRBV20-1 and TRBJ2-1; D gene ambiguous. Deletions cut 6 bases from V and 5 bases from J, with 5 bases between. The germline V gene encodes CDR1 DFQATT and CDR2 SNEGSKA (reference sequence). The length of the CDR3 is 10 residues. Here the CDR3 reads CSAQHNEQFF. CDR3 bases: TGCAGTGCCCAACACAATGAGCAGTTCTTC.

There are a few counts of this clone. The V call is TRBV28, the J call TRBJ2-7; 14 bases match TRBD2. The CDR3 has 15 residues. In germline, CDR1 is MDHEN, CDR2 SYDVKM. Unmatched junction bases numbered 3, after V lost 3 bases and J lost 5 bases. The CDR3 sequence is CASSLWTSGRHEQYF. The DNA of the CDR3 is TGTGCCAGCAGTTTGTGGACTAGCGGGAGGCACGAGCAGTACTTC.

The gene calls are TRBV29-1 and TRBJ2-3, with 7 bases aligning to TRBD2. The CDR3 runs to 14 residues. V lost 5 bases and J lost 0; bases outside the gene matches: 5. Germline assignment: CDR1 SQVTM and CDR2 ANQGSEA. The DNA of the CDR3 is TGCAGCGTTTCTAGCGGAACTAGCACAGATACGCAGTATTTT. As protein: CSVSSGTSTDTQYF.

The gene calls are TRBV5-1 and TRBJ1-2; D is ambiguous. The CDR3 covers 13 residues. V was cut by 5 bases and J by 2 bases, with 10 bases left in between. Germline V CDR1 and CDR2: SGHRS, YFSETQ. The CDR3: CASSMRQNYGYTF. In DNA form, the CDR3 reads TGCGCCAGCAGTATGAGGCAAAACTATGGCTACACCTTC. The full variable domain, rest sourced from reference TRBV5-1 and TRBJ1-2, is KAGVTQTPRYLIKTRGQQVTLSCSPISGHRSVSWYQQTPGQGLQFLFEYFSETQRNKGNFPGRFSGRQFSNSRSEMNVSTLELGDSALYLCASSMRQNYGYTFGSGTRLTVV.

This clone occurred once. V and J are TRBV27 and TRBJ1-2, with 7 nucleotides matching TRBD1. The germline CDR1 and CDR2 sequences are MNHEY and SMNVEV (reference sequence). The CDR3 totals 15 residues. V lost 3 bases to trimming and J lost 7 bases; unmatched junction nucleotides: 11. DNA for the CDR3: TGTGCCAGCAGTTTCGGGAGGGGGCGAGGGGGTGGCTACACCTTC. Its protein is CASSFGRGRGGGYTF.

The chain couples TRBV9 to TRBJ2-1; 9 bases map to TRBD2. V lost 0 bases, J lost 0 bases, and 7 bases stayed unmatched. Germline lookup yields CDR1 SGDLS and CDR2 YYNGEE. The CDR3 is made up of 18 amino acids. CDR3 sequence reads: CASSVEAGGLSSYNEQFF. DNA for the CDR3: TGTGCCAGCAGCGTAGAAGCGGGAGGACTCAGCTCCTACAATGAGCAGTTCTTC.

The genes are TRBV27 and TRBJ2-1, with 9 positions matching TRBD1. The CDR3 covers 16 residues. Germline-derived CDR1 and CDR2 are MNHEY and SMNVEV (reference sequence). J gave up 5 bases and V 6 bases, and 11 bases lay outside the gene matches. The CDR3 is CASRGGTGQGDNEQFF. The CDR3 DNA is TGTGCCAGCAGGGGCGGGACAGGGCAAGGTGACAATGAGCAGTTCTTC.

The rearrangement joins TRBV6-1 to TRBJ1-5; D is uncertain. The CDR3 sequence is 14 residues long. Trimming cost V 3 bases and J 6 bases, with 12 bases left between them. Germline V CDR1 and CDR2: MNHNS, SASEGT. The CDR3 sequence: CASSDVGGIQPQHF. The CDR3 DNA is TGTGCCAGCAGTGATGTCGGAGGGATTCAGCCCCAGCATTTT.

This clone was detected only once. The V call is TRBV2, the J call TRBJ2-7; no clear D gene. This CDR3 contains 11 residues. Germline V gene sequence: CDR1 SNHLY, CDR2 FYNNEI. The ends were cut back, 5 bases at V and 2 bases at J, with 4 bases in the middle. For the CDR3, the DNA is TGTGCCAGCAGTCTAACCTACGAGCAGTACTTC. This codes for CASSLTYEQYF.

This chain joins TRBV15 and TRBJ2-1; no clear D. Germline V gene sequence: CDR1 LNHNV, CDR2 YYDKDF (reference sequence). The CDR3 is made up of 15 amino acids. The V end was cut by 8 bases, the J end by 2 bases, with 16 bases between. The CDR3 sequence is CATSLFLEPYNEQFF. In DNA, the CDR3 is TGTGCCACCTCCCTTTTTTTAGAACCCTACAATGAGCAGTTCTTC.

The genes are TRBV10-3 and TRBJ2-1; the match to TRBD2 covers 11 bases. CDR1 ENHRY and CDR2 SYGVKD come from the germline V gene. Unmatched junction bases numbered 6, after V lost 4 bases and J lost 1 base. The CDR3 sequence is 17 residues long. The CDR3 coding sequence is TGTGCCATCAGTGGGGGGGGACTAGCGGCTTCCTACAATGAGCAGTTCTTC. Its protein is CAISGGGLAASYNEQFF.

The chain is built from TRBV6-4 and TRBJ2-2; 7 nucleotides agree with TRBD2. Germline CDR1 is MRHNA and CDR2 is SNTAGT. This CDR3 contains 13 residues. The J segment lost 5 bases and the V segment lost 6 bases, leaving 3 bases of the junction unmatched. This CDR3 is CASSRTRTGELFF. The CDR3 nucleotides read TGTGCCAGCAGCCGGACTAGGACCGGGGAGCTGTTTTTT.